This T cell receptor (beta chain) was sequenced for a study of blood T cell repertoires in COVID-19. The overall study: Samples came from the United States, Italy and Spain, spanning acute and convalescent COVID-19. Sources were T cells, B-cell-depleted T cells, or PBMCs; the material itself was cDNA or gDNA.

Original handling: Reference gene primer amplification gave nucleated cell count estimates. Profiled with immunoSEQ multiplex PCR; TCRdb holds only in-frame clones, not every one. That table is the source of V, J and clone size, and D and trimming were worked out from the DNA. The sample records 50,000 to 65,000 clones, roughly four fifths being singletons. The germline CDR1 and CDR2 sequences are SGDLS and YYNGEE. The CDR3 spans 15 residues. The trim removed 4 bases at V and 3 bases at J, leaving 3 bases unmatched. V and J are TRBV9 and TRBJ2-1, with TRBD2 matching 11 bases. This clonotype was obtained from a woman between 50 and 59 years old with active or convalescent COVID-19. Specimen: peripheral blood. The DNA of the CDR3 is TGTGCCAGCAGCCTTGGACTAGCGGGCTACAATGAGCAGTTCTTC. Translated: CASSLGLAGYNEQFF.